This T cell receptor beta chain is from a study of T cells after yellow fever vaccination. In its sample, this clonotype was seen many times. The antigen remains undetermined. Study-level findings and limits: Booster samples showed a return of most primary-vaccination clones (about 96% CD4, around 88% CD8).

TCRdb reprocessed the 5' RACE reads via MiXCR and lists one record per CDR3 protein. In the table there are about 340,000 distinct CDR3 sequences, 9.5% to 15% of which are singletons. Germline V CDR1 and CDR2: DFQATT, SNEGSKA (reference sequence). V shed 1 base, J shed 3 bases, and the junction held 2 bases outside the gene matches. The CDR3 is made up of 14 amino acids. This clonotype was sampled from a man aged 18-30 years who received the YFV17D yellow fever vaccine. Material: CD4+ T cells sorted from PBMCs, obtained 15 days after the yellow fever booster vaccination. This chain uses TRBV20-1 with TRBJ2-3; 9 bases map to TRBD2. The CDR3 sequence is CSARVAGETDTQYF. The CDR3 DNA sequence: TGCAGTGCTAGAGTAGCGGGGGAGACAGATACGCAGTATTTT.